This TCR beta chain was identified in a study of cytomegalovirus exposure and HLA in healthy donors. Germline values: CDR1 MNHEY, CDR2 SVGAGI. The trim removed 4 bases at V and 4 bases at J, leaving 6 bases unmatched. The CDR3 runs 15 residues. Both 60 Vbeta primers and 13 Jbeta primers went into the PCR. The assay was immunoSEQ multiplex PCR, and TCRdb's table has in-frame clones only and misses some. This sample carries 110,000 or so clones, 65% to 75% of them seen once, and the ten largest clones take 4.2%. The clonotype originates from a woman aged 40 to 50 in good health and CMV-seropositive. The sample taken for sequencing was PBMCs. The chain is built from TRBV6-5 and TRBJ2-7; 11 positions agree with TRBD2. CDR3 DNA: TGTGCCAGCAGTTCCTTGGCTAGCGGGGGGTACGAGCAGTACTTC. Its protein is CASSSLASGGYEQYF.